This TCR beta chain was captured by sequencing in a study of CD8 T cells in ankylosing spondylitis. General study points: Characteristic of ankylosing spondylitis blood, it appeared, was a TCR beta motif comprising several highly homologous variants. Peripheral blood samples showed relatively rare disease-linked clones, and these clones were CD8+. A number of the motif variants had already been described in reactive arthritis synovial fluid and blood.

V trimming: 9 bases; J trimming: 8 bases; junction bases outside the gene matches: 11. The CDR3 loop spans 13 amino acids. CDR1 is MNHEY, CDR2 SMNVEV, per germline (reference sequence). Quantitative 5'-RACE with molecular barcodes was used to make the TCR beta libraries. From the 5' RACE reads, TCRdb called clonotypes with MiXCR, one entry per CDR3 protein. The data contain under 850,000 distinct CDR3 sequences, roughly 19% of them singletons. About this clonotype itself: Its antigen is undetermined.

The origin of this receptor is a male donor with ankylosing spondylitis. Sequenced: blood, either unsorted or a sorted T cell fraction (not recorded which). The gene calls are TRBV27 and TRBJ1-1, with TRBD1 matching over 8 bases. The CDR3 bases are TGTGCCAGTCAACACCTCGGGGACAGGGAAGCTTTCTTT. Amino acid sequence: CASQHLGDREAFF.